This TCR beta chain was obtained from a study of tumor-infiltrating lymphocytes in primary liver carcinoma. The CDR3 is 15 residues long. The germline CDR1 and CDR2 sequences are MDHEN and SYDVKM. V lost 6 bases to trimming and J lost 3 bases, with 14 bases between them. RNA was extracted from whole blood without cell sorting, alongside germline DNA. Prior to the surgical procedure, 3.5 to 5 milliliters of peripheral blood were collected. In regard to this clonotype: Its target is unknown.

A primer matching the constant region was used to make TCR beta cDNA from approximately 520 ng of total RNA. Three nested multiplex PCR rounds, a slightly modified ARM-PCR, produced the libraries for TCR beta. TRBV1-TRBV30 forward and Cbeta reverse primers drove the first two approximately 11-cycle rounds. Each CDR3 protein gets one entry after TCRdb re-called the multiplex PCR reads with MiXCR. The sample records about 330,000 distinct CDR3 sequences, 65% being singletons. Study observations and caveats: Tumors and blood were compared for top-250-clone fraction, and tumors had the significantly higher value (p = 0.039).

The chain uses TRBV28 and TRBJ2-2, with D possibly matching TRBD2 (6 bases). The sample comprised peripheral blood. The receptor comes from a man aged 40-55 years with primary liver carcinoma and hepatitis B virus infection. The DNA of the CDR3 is TGTGCCAGCAGGACGGGCGGGACCTACACCGGGGAGCTGTTTTTT. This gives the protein CASRTGGTYTGELFF.